Listed below are T cell receptor beta chains from one sample, sequenced in a study of response to subunit inactivated influenza vaccine. TCRdb reanalysed the RT-PCR reads using MiXCR and keeps one entry per CDR3 protein. The data show 450,000 to 600,000 distinct CDR3 sequences, less than 10% seen once. This specimen was PBMCs from blood, taken around 2 years after vaccination. The receptors originated from a man in his fifties or sixties who received an inactivated influenza vaccine. Each CDR3 is given with its conserved first and last residue. Each record gives: J gene, V gene, CDR3 protein.

J: TRBJ2-7; V: TRBV18; CDR3: CASSTRQGIFSYEQYF
J: TRBJ1-3; V: TRBV5-1; CDR3: CASSLVSGDNTIYF
J: TRBJ1-1; V: TRBV12-3/TRBV12-4; CDR3: CASSQRVGKRDTEAFF
J: TRBJ1-1; V: TRBV20-1; CDR3: CSASSFMGSVTEAFF
J: TRBJ2-3; V: TRBV11-2; CDR3: CASSPATGYRTDTQYF
J: TRBJ2-4; V: TRBV20-1; CDR3: CSAIGHQGLVIQYF
J: TRBJ2-3; V: TRBV5-1; CDR3: CASSLAFGQGASDTQYF
J: TRBJ1-2; V: TRBV20-1; CDR3: CSKPSLAVYGYTF
J: TRBJ2-3; V: TRBV29-1; CDR3: CSVDRGSSTDTQYF
J: TRBJ2-3; V: TRBV4-2; CDR3: CASSQVSSGGQSTDTQYF
J: TRBJ2-3; V: TRBV5-5; CDR3: CASSRVGGAPDTQYF
J: TRBJ1-2; V: TRBV20-1; CDR3: CSARSPRLSYTF
J: TRBJ2-4; V: TRBV7-8; CDR3: CASSLVDSALAKNIQYF
J: TRBJ2-7; V: TRBV20-1; CDR3: CSARILVTGAYEQYF
J: TRBJ2-2; V: TRBV20-1; CDR3: CSASVGTAVSGELFF
J: TRBJ2-1; V: TRBV12-3/TRBV12-4; CDR3: CASSRTGTSGPYGTHNEQFF
J: TRBJ2-1; V: TRBV20-1; CDR3: CSAKPGLALYNEQFF
J: TRBJ2-7; V: TRBV20-1; CDR3: CSARGSGGGYEQYF
J: TRBJ2-1; V: TRBV7-9; CDR3: CASRYSPGTSGNNEQFF
J: TRBJ1-6; V: TRBV6-6; CDR3: CASSGSQGSYNSPLHF
J: TRBJ1-5; V: TRBV7-2; CDR3: CASSLDGVGNQPQHF
J: TRBJ2-2; V: TRBV5-3; CDR3: CARSLWGSTGELFF
J: TRBJ1-5; V: TRBV30; CDR3: CAWSGTGNQPQHF
J: TRBJ1-1; V: TRBV4-1; CDR3: CASSHRGQGYQHAEAFF
J: TRBJ2-7; V: TRBV11-2; CDR3: CASSLDGSGGETYSYEQYF
J: TRBJ2-3; V: TRBV14; CDR3: CASSQGGYTQYF
J: TRBJ2-3; V: TRBV6-2/TRBV6-3; CDR3: CASTLRGADTQYF
J: TRBJ2-5; V: TRBV29-1; CDR3: CSVAGGRVQETQYF